These T cell receptor beta chains were read from a single sample in a study of T cells in Graves' hyperthyroidism and ophthalmopathy. Each CDR3 protein is one row after TCRdb ran MiXCR on the multiplex PCR reads. The table has roughly 420,000 distinct CDR3 sequences, around 16% seen once. Sequencing was carried out using blood. The receptors come from a woman aged 18-35 years with Graves' hyperthyroidism. The CDR3 runs from the conserved cysteine through the conserved F or W. A D gene is named only where the DNA matches it firmly. Size values are once, few and many counts, or a class for expanded clones, and some rows have none.

v_gene	j_gene	abundance	d_gene	CDR3nt	CDR3aa
TRBV4-1	TRBJ1-3	many	NA	TGCGCCAGCAGCCATTACGTACTGGGCTACTCTGGAAACACCATATATTTT	CASSHYVLGYSGNTIYF
TRBV11-2	TRBJ2-7	many	NA	TGTGCCAGCAGCTTAGGGGGGACGGCCCGCGAGCAGTACTTC	CASSLGGTAREQYF
TRBV5-6	TRBJ1-1	many	NA	TGTGCCAGCAGCTTGGAGCGCGGCAAGAACACTGAAGCTTTCTTT	CASSLERGKNTEAFF
TRBV6-2/TRBV6-3	TRBJ2-5	many	NA	TGTGCCAGCAGTAAGACCCCCGGGGCTTCGGGCCGAGAGACCCAGTACTTC	CASSKTPGASGRETQYF
TRBV6-5	TRBJ1-2	few	TRBD1	TGTGACAGCAGTTACGGGGGGACAGGGCGGTATAACTATGGCTACACCTTC	CDSSYGGTGRYNYGYTF
TRBV9	TRBJ2-5	many	NA	TGTGCCAGCAGCGGGGACCTCGGGCGGTCAGAGACCCAGTACTTC	CASSGDLGRSETQYF
TRBV5-1	TRBJ1-6	few	NA	TGCGCCAGCAGGCTTGAGGGAGGATATAATTCACCCCTCCACTTT	CASRLEGGYNSPLHF
TRBV10-3	TRBJ2-7	many	TRBD1	TGTGCCATCAGTGACCGGACAGGGCACGAGCAGTACTTC	CAISDRTGHEQYF
TRBV7-2	TRBJ1-5	NA	NA	TGTGCCAGCAGCCCCGGAGGCAGGGTGAGGCAGCCCCAGCATTTT	CASSPGGRVRQPQHF
TRBV25-1	TRBJ1-5	many	TRBD1	TGTGCCAGCAGTGAATATGAGTACCGGGACAGGTTCGTTTATAGCAATCAGCCCCAGCATTTT	CASSEYEYRDRFVYSNQPQHF
TRBV7-9	TRBJ1-1	many	NA	TGTGCCAGCAGCCAGCCGAGGGAGGGGTCTTATGAAGCTTTCTTT	CASSQPREGSYEAFF
TRBV5-1	TRBJ2-3	NA	NA	TGCGCCAGCAGCTTGGGGCTAGCGCTCACAGATACGCAGTATTTT	CASSLGLALTDTQYF
TRBV7-3	TRBJ2-3	many	NA	TGTGCCAGCAGCTTACCGGGCACAGATACGCAGTATTTT	CASSLPGTDTQYF
TRBV2	TRBJ2-5	many	NA	TGTGCCAGCAAGACTGAGGGGCCCCGAGCAGAGACCCAGTACTTC	CASKTEGPRAETQYF
TRBV9	TRBJ2-2	NA	NA	TGTGCCAGCAGCGTAGAAATCTTTGGAGACGGGGAGCTGTTTTTT	CASSVEIFGDGELFF
TRBV7-9	TRBJ2-1	many	NA	TGTGCCAGCAGCCCAGGGACTTATGAGCAGTTCTTC	CASSPGTYEQFF
TRBV20-1	TRBJ2-3	NA	NA	TGCAGTGCTAGAGGGCCCCACACAGATACGCAGTATTTT	CSARGPHTDTQYF
TRBV18	TRBJ2-1	many	NA	TGTGCCAGCTCACCTCTGCGGGAGCAGTTCTTC	CASSPLREQFF
TRBV20-1	TRBJ2-2	many	TRBD2	TGCAGTGCTGCCCTAAGTAGCGGGGGGATAACCGGGGAGCTGTTTTTT	CSAALSSGGITGELFF
TRBV29-1	TRBJ1-1	few	NA	TGCAGCGTTGAAAGTCACAGTGAAGCTTTCTTT	CSVESHSEAFF
TRBV10-3	TRBJ2-1	many	NA	TGTGCCATCAGTGAGGTGCCAGGGCGGGAGCAGTTCTTC	CAISEVPGREQFF
TRBV10-3	TRBJ1-1	many	NA	TGTGCCATCAGGGAGAAACCGAACACTGAAGCTTTCTTT	CAIREKPNTEAFF
TRBV2	TRBJ2-1	many	TRBD1	TGTGCCAGCAGTGGACCGGGACAGTACGGGAATGAGCAGTTCTTC	CASSGPGQYGNEQFF
TRBV3-1	TRBJ1-2	many	TRBD1	TGTGCCAGCAGCCGCCCCGGGACAGCGCTTTATGGCTACACCTTC	CASSRPGTALYGYTF
TRBV7-3	TRBJ2-7	NA	NA	TGTGCCAGCAGCTTAATGAGCGGCAACTACGAGCAGTACTTC	CASSLMSGNYEQYF
TRBV7-2	TRBJ2-7	NA	NA	TGTGCCAGCAGCTTAGCGGCAGGACTCTACGAGCAGTACTTC	CASSLAAGLYEQYF
TRBV18	TRBJ2-5	few	NA	TGTGCCAGCTCACCTCTCGGGGGAGAGACCCAGTACTTC	CASSPLGGETQYF
TRBV4-2	TRBJ2-1	few	TRBD2	TGTGCCAGCAGCCCGTTATCCGGACTAGGTTCCAATGAGCAGTTCTTC	CASSPLSGLGSNEQFF
TRBV20-1	TRBJ1-5	few	NA	TGCAGTGCTAGAGAGAGGCGGGACACTAGCAATCAGCCCCAGCATTTT	CSARERRDTSNQPQHF
TRBV5-1	TRBJ2-3	many	TRBD1	TGTGCCAGCTCCCCCAGGGGGAGCACAGATACGCAGTATTTT	CASSPRGSTDTQYF
TRBV12-5	TRBJ2-7	many	NA	TGTGCTAGTGGTTTGGCCACCTACGAGCAGTACTTC	CASGLATYEQYF
TRBV19	TRBJ1-2	NA	NA	TGTGCCAGTTCCAGGCTGGACAGTAACTATGGCTACACCTTC	CASSRLDSNYGYTF
TRBV15	TRBJ1-5	few	TRBD1	TGTGCCACCAGCAGAGGGGGGACAGACAATCAGCCCCAGCATTTT	CATSRGGTDNQPQHF
TRBV7-2	TRBJ1-3	few	NA	TGTGCCAGCAGCTACCCTCCTGGAAACACCATATATTTT	CASSYPPGNTIYF
TRBV5-1	TRBJ1-6	NA	NA	TGCGCCAGCAGCTTCCAGAATTCACCCCTCCACTTT	CASSFQNSPLHF
TRBV5-5	TRBJ2-2	NA	TRBD2	TGTGCCAGCAGCTTCGAAGACCTAACTAGCGGGAGGAAAGCCGGGGAGCTGTTTTTT	CASSFEDLTSGRKAGELFF
TRBV15	TRBJ1-5	many	TRBD1	TGTGCCACCAGCAGACCCGGACAGGGCCAGTCGCCCCAGCATTTT	CATSRPGQGQSPQHF
TRBV7-9	TRBJ1-1	NA	NA	TGTGCCAGCAGCTTAGTAGGATTTGCTGAAGCTTTCTTT	CASSLVGFAEAFF